This is a list of T cell receptor beta chains from one sample in a study of T cells in Graves' hyperthyroidism and ophthalmopathy. In TCRdb, the multiplex PCR reads were re-called with MiXCR into one record per CDR3 protein. The sample records approximately 700,000 distinct CDR3 sequences, about 16% being singletons. The sample comprised blood. These TCRs come from a man between 18 and 29 years old with Graves' hyperthyroidism. Both conserved end residues are part of each CDR3. D genes are given only for firm matches. Rows give clone size only sometimes, using once, few, many, or a class for an expanded clone.

V gene: TRBV6-2/TRBV6-3; D gene: NA; J gene: TRBJ2-7; CDR3 length: 15; clone size: many; CDR3 protein: CASSSGALPTYEQYF; CDR3 DNA: TGTGCCAGCAGCTCCGGGGCCCTGCCTACCTACGAGCAGTACTTC
V gene: TRBV11-3; D gene: TRBD2; J gene: TRBJ2-1; CDR3 length: 16; clone size: many; CDR3 protein: CASSFSTSGNYNEQFF; CDR3 DNA: TGTGCCAGCAGCTTCTCGACTAGCGGGAATTACAATGAGCAGTTCTTC
V gene: TRBV19; D gene: NA; J gene: TRBJ1-2; CDR3 length: 16; clone size: NA; CDR3 protein: CASSMNRQATNYGYTF; CDR3 DNA: TGTGCCAGTAGTATGAATCGGCAGGCTACTAACTATGGCTACACCTTC
V gene: TRBV28; D gene: NA; J gene: TRBJ1-1; CDR3 length: 14; clone size: many; CDR3 protein: CASSLIQGRTEAFF; CDR3 DNA: TGTGCCAGCAGTTTAATCCAGGGCCGCACTGAAGCTTTCTTT
V gene: TRBV19; D gene: NA; J gene: TRBJ2-7; CDR3 length: 13; clone size: NA; CDR3 protein: CASSTTAGYEQYF; CDR3 DNA: TGTGCCAGTAGTACGACTGCCGGCTACGAGCAGTACTTC
V gene: TRBV5-1; D gene: NA; J gene: TRBJ1-4; CDR3 length: 18; clone size: few; CDR3 protein: CASAPAGAGYGSREKLFF; CDR3 DNA: TGCGCCAGCGCCCCGGCGGGGGCAGGGTACGGAAGTCGAGAAAAACTGTTTTTT
V gene: TRBV6-1; D gene: NA; J gene: TRBJ1-5; CDR3 length: 15; clone size: many; CDR3 protein: CASRPGRVFNQPQHF; CDR3 DNA: TGTGCCAGCAGGCCGGGGAGGGTGTTCAATCAGCCCCAGCATTTT
V gene: TRBV28; D gene: NA; J gene: TRBJ1-1; CDR3 length: 13; clone size: many; CDR3 protein: CASSPIGTGEAFF; CDR3 DNA: TGTGCCAGCAGTCCAATCGGAACGGGGGAAGCTTTCTTT
V gene: TRBV27; D gene: NA; J gene: TRBJ2-7; CDR3 length: 14; clone size: many; CDR3 protein: CASSLDGDIYEQYF; CDR3 DNA: TGTGCCAGCAGTTTAGACGGGGACATCTACGAGCAGTACTTC
V gene: TRBV2; D gene: NA; J gene: TRBJ1-3; CDR3 length: 14; clone size: many; CDR3 protein: CASSEARAGNTIYF; CDR3 DNA: TGTGCCAGCAGTGAGGCCAGGGCTGGAAACACCATATATTTT
V gene: TRBV6-2/TRBV6-3; D gene: TRBD1; J gene: TRBJ1-4; CDR3 length: 14; clone size: NA; CDR3 protein: CASSYSGGGEKLFF; CDR3 DNA: TGTGCCAGCAGTTACTCAGGGGGCGGTGAAAAACTGTTTTTT
V gene: TRBV7-9; D gene: NA; J gene: TRBJ2-1; CDR3 length: 11; clone size: many; CDR3 protein: CASSWTGEQFF; CDR3 DNA: TGTGCCAGCAGCTGGACCGGTGAGCAGTTCTTC
V gene: TRBV2; D gene: NA; J gene: TRBJ2-1; CDR3 length: 12; clone size: few; CDR3 protein: CASSEGMWPRFF; CDR3 DNA: TGTGCCAGCAGTGAAGGAATGTGGCCCCGGTTCTTC
V gene: TRBV4-1; D gene: TRBD2; J gene: TRBJ2-1; CDR3 length: 16; clone size: NA; CDR3 protein: CASSQAGGSIYNEQFF; CDR3 DNA: TGCGCCAGCAGCCAAGCGGGCGGGAGTATCTACAATGAGCAGTTCTTC
V gene: TRBV12-3/TRBV12-4; D gene: TRBD1; J gene: TRBJ2-1; CDR3 length: 15; clone size: many; CDR3 protein: CASSNSRGQDDEQFF; CDR3 DNA: TGTGCCAGCAGTAATTCCCGGGGACAGGACGATGAGCAGTTCTTC
V gene: TRBV28; D gene: NA; J gene: TRBJ2-3; CDR3 length: 16; clone size: NA; CDR3 protein: CASSSLRRGSADTQYF; CDR3 DNA: TGTGCCAGCAGTTCCCTCCGTCGAGGCTCCGCAGATACGCAGTATTTT
V gene: TRBV2; D gene: NA; J gene: TRBJ1-6; CDR3 length: 14; clone size: many; CDR3 protein: CASKGRTQNSPLHF; CDR3 DNA: TGTGCCAGCAAAGGAAGGACACAGAATTCACCCCTCCACTTT
V gene: TRBV29-1; D gene: NA; J gene: TRBJ1-5; CDR3 length: 13; clone size: NA; CDR3 protein: CSVAGGSNQPQHF; CDR3 DNA: TGCAGCGTTGCCGGGGGAAGCAATCAGCCCCAGCATTTT
V gene: TRBV2; D gene: TRBD2; J gene: TRBJ2-1; CDR3 length: 15; clone size: NA; CDR3 protein: CAISAGSGRKNEQFF; CDR3 DNA: TGTGCCATTTCCGCGGGTAGCGGGAGGAAGAATGAGCAGTTCTTC
V gene: TRBV20-1; D gene: TRBD2; J gene: TRBJ2-5; CDR3 length: 16; clone size: few; CDR3 protein: CSARDGTSGDQETQYF; CDR3 DNA: TGCAGTGCTAGAGACGGGACTAGCGGAGACCAAGAGACCCAGTACTTC
V gene: TRBV6-2/TRBV6-3; D gene: TRBD1; J gene: TRBJ1-2; CDR3 length: 15; clone size: many; CDR3 protein: CASSYSDRVKSGYTF; CDR3 DNA: TGTGCCAGCAGTTACTCCGACAGGGTGAAAAGTGGCTACACCTTC
V gene: TRBV28; D gene: NA; J gene: TRBJ1-1; CDR3 length: 14; clone size: few; CDR3 protein: CASLLMTNHTEAFF; CDR3 DNA: TGTGCCAGCCTTCTAATGACCAACCACACTGAAGCTTTCTTT
V gene: TRBV19; D gene: NA; J gene: TRBJ2-1; CDR3 length: 13; clone size: few; CDR3 protein: CASSGSLSDEQFF; CDR3 DNA: TGTGCCAGTAGTGGTTCCTTATCGGATGAGCAGTTCTTC
V gene: TRBV12-3/TRBV12-4; D gene: NA; J gene: TRBJ1-2; CDR3 length: 12; clone size: NA; CDR3 protein: CASSFRDYRSTF; CDR3 DNA: TGTGCCAGCAGTTTTAGGGACTATCGGAGCACCTTC
V gene: TRBV28; D gene: NA; J gene: TRBJ2-3; CDR3 length: 14; clone size: many; CDR3 protein: CASSLSGGSDTQYF; CDR3 DNA: TGTGCCAGCAGTTTATCTGGGGGGTCAGATACGCAGTATTTT
V gene: TRBV7-2; D gene: TRBD1; J gene: TRBJ1-4; CDR3 length: 14; clone size: many; CDR3 protein: CASSPDRANEKLFF; CDR3 DNA: TGTGCCAGCTCACCGGACAGGGCTAATGAAAAACTGTTTTTT
V gene: TRBV12-3/TRBV12-4; D gene: NA; J gene: TRBJ2-2; CDR3 length: 15; clone size: many; CDR3 protein: CASSLSSGNTGELFF; CDR3 DNA: TGTGCCAGCAGTTTGTCCAGCGGGAACACCGGGGAGCTGTTTTTT
V gene: TRBV20-1; D gene: TRBD2; J gene: TRBJ2-3; CDR3 length: 14; clone size: NA; CDR3 protein: CSARDGQRGGSQYF; CDR3 DNA: TGCAGTGCTAGAGATGGGCAGCGGGGCGGTTCGCAGTATTTT
V gene: TRBV20-1; D gene: TRBD1; J gene: TRBJ1-5; CDR3 length: 16; clone size: few; CDR3 protein: CSARGSSGGLGQPQHF; CDR3 DNA: TGCAGTGCTAGAGGATCGTCAGGGGGCTTGGGTCAGCCCCAGCATTTT
V gene: TRBV7-2; D gene: NA; J gene: TRBJ1-5; CDR3 length: 13; clone size: many; CDR3 protein: CASSAGRDQPQHF; CDR3 DNA: TGTGCCAGCAGCGCCGGCAGGGATCAGCCCCAGCATTTT
V gene: TRBV7-2; D gene: TRBD2; J gene: TRBJ2-2; CDR3 length: 14; clone size: few; CDR3 protein: CASRSGRATGELFF; CDR3 DNA: TGTGCCAGCAGGAGCGGGAGGGCCACCGGGGAGCTGTTTTTT
V gene: TRBV5-4; D gene: NA; J gene: TRBJ2-1; CDR3 length: 19; clone size: NA; CDR3 protein: CASSLEVSPQRAHYNEQFF; CDR3 DNA: TGTGCCAGCAGCTTGGAAGTCTCCCCCCAGCGGGCCCACTACAATGAGCAGTTCTTC
V gene: TRBV2; D gene: TRBD2; J gene: TRBJ2-1; CDR3 length: 18; clone size: many; CDR3 protein: CASRGLAGDPLGGNEQFF; CDR3 DNA: TGTGCCAGCAGGGGACTAGCGGGAGACCCTCTGGGGGGCAATGAGCAGTTCTTC
V gene: TRBV7-9; D gene: TRBD1; J gene: TRBJ2-7; CDR3 length: 17; clone size: few; CDR3 protein: CASSLHGQGTYSYEQYF; CDR3 DNA: TGTGCCAGCAGCCTCCATGGACAGGGAACCTACTCCTACGAGCAGTACTTC
V gene: TRBV20-1; D gene: NA; J gene: TRBJ1-5; CDR3 length: 15; clone size: NA; CDR3 protein: CSASGSPGPNQPQHF; CDR3 DNA: TGCAGTGCTAGTGGATCTCCGGGCCCAAATCAGCCCCAGCATTTT
V gene: TRBV28; D gene: NA; J gene: TRBJ2-5; CDR3 length: 15; clone size: few; CDR3 protein: CASSFPREDQETQYF; CDR3 DNA: TGTGCCAGCAGTTTCCCTAGGGAAGATCAAGAGACCCAGTACTTC
V gene: TRBV19; D gene: NA; J gene: TRBJ1-5; CDR3 length: 15; clone size: few; CDR3 protein: CASSNLLRGNQPQHF; CDR3 DNA: TGTGCCAGTAGTAACCTCCTTCGGGGCAATCAGCCCCAGCATTTT
V gene: TRBV7-9; D gene: NA; J gene: TRBJ2-7; CDR3 length: 14; clone size: many; CDR3 protein: CASSPLTGSYEQYF; CDR3 DNA: TGTGCCAGCAGCCCCTTGACAGGTTCCTACGAGCAGTACTTC
V gene: TRBV7-9; D gene: NA; J gene: TRBJ1-2; CDR3 length: 16; clone size: NA; CDR3 protein: CASRPPGVGGNYGYTF; CDR3 DNA: TGTGCCAGCAGGCCTCCCGGGGTTGGTGGTAACTATGGCTACACCTTC
V gene: TRBV20-1; D gene: NA; J gene: TRBJ2-1; CDR3 length: 13; clone size: NA; CDR3 protein: CSARDMSPNEQFF; CDR3 DNA: TGCAGTGCTAGAGATATGAGCCCCAATGAGCAGTTCTTC
V gene: TRBV24-1; D gene: NA; J gene: TRBJ1-5; CDR3 length: 13; clone size: few; CDR3 protein: CATSVDQGQPQHF; CDR3 DNA: TGTGCCACCAGTGTCGACCAGGGTCAGCCCCAGCATTTT
V gene: TRBV9; D gene: TRBD2; J gene: TRBJ2-1; CDR3 length: 15; clone size: NA; CDR3 protein: CASRPGLADPVEQFF; CDR3 DNA: TGTGCCAGCAGGCCGGGACTAGCGGACCCCGTTGAGCAGTTCTTC
V gene: TRBV28; D gene: NA; J gene: TRBJ1-5; CDR3 length: 14; clone size: many; CDR3 protein: CASSPRVSNQPQHF; CDR3 DNA: TGTGCCAGCAGTCCAAGGGTTTCCAATCAGCCCCAGCATTTT
V gene: TRBV5-4; D gene: NA; J gene: TRBJ2-5; CDR3 length: 15; clone size: once; CDR3 protein: CASSSGLPRGETQYF; CDR3 DNA: TGTGCCAGCAGCTCGGGACTCCCGAGGGGAGAGACCCAGTACTTC
V gene: TRBV7-2; D gene: NA; J gene: TRBJ1-1; CDR3 length: 13; clone size: many; CDR3 protein: CASSLFENTEAFF; CDR3 DNA: TGTGCCAGCAGCTTATTTGAGAACACTGAAGCTTTCTTT
V gene: TRBV5-1; D gene: TRBD2; J gene: TRBJ2-1; CDR3 length: 15; clone size: NA; CDR3 protein: CASSLDSGIYNEQFF; CDR3 DNA: TGCGCCAGCAGCTTGGATAGCGGGATATACAATGAGCAGTTCTTC
V gene: TRBV6-1; D gene: TRBD1; J gene: TRBJ1-4; CDR3 length: 13; clone size: few; CDR3 protein: CANLRESGGELFF; CDR3 DNA: TGTGCCAACCTGAGGGAGTCAGGGGGGGAACTGTTTTTT
V gene: TRBV6-1; D gene: TRBD1; J gene: TRBJ1-4; CDR3 length: 15; clone size: many; CDR3 protein: CASSTRGGTNEKLFF; CDR3 DNA: TGTGCCAGCAGTACGCGAGGGGGCACTAATGAAAAACTGTTTTTT
V gene: TRBV6-2/TRBV6-3; D gene: NA; J gene: TRBJ2-2; CDR3 length: 19; clone size: NA; CDR3 protein: CASSSRPPGGLANTGELFF; CDR3 DNA: TGTGCCAGCAGTTCCCGTCCTCCCGGGGGTCTGGCGAACACCGGGGAGCTGTTTTTT
V gene: TRBV28; D gene: NA; J gene: TRBJ1-1; CDR3 length: 15; clone size: NA; CDR3 protein: CASSPLPARATEAFF; CDR3 DNA: TGTGCCAGCAGCCCTCTGCCCGCAAGGGCCACTGAAGCTTTCTTT
V gene: TRBV29-1; D gene: TRBD1; J gene: TRBJ1-1; CDR3 length: 14; clone size: few; CDR3 protein: CSVETGGGWTEAFF; CDR3 DNA: TGCAGCGTCGAGACAGGGGGCGGTTGGACTGAAGCTTTCTTT
V gene: TRBV20-1; D gene: NA; J gene: TRBJ2-5; CDR3 length: 13; clone size: few; CDR3 protein: CSAPAEGRETQYF; CDR3 DNA: TGCAGTGCTCCCGCTGAGGGTCGGGAGACCCAGTACTTC
V gene: TRBV10-3; D gene: NA; J gene: TRBJ1-3; CDR3 length: 14; clone size: NA; CDR3 protein: CAISVQGKGNTIYF; CDR3 DNA: TGTGCCATCAGCGTACAGGGAAAAGGAAACACCATATATTTT
V gene: TRBV27; D gene: TRBD2; J gene: TRBJ2-1; CDR3 length: 16; clone size: many; CDR3 protein: CASSSLGGLAGNEQFF; CDR3 DNA: TGTGCCAGCAGTAGCCTGGGGGGACTAGCGGGAAATGAGCAGTTCTTC
V gene: TRBV15; D gene: NA; J gene: TRBJ1-1; CDR3 length: 13; clone size: NA; CDR3 protein: CATRGQLKGEAFF; CDR3 DNA: TGTGCCACCAGGGGCCAACTAAAGGGTGAAGCTTTCTTT
V gene: TRBV5-6; D gene: NA; J gene: TRBJ1-4; CDR3 length: 15; clone size: NA; CDR3 protein: CASSLVRGEREKLFF; CDR3 DNA: TGTGCCAGCAGCTTGGTGAGGGGCGAGAGAGAAAAACTGTTTTTT
V gene: TRBV5-1; D gene: TRBD1; J gene: TRBJ1-1; CDR3 length: 15; clone size: many; CDR3 protein: CASSFQGAPNTEAFF; CDR3 DNA: TGCGCCAGCAGCTTCCAGGGGGCACCGAACACTGAAGCTTTCTTT
V gene: TRBV3-1; D gene: NA; J gene: TRBJ2-3; CDR3 length: 16; clone size: NA; CDR3 protein: CASSQETVLVADTQYF; CDR3 DNA: TGTGCCAGCAGCCAAGAGACAGTACTTGTCGCAGATACGCAGTATTTT
V gene: TRBV24-1; D gene: NA; J gene: TRBJ2-1; CDR3 length: 16; clone size: NA; CDR3 protein: CATSDLVQGSYNEQFF; CDR3 DNA: TGTGCCACCAGTGATTTGGTACAGGGCTCCTACAATGAGCAGTTCTTC
V gene: TRBV19; D gene: TRBD1; J gene: TRBJ2-1; CDR3 length: 14; clone size: NA; CDR3 protein: CATKLGQQGYEQFF; CDR3 DNA: TGTGCCACCAAATTAGGACAACAGGGGTATGAGCAGTTCTTC